The following is a T cell receptor beta chain sequence with its context. The CDR3 extends over 14 amino acids. Trimming took off 4 bases at V and 1 base at J, with 6 bases between the two ends. The germline CDR1 and CDR2 sequences are SGHRS and YFSETQ. This sample was taken from a study of blood T cell repertoires in COVID-19. Study members were between about 18 and 95 years old and lived in 24 US regions. Original handling: Amplification of reference gene primers was used by the study to estimate nucleated cell counts. Using immunoSEQ multiplex PCR, the repertoire was profiled, and TCRdb retains in-frame clones only, with some absent. V and J calls and clone size come straight from that table; D and trimming were deduced from the DNA. The repertoire holds approximately 170,000 clones, with approximately 90% as singletons.

The sequence derives from a young woman who had recovered from COVID-19. The sequencing sample was made of PBMCs or T cells enriched from blood (not recorded which). This rearrangement joins TRBV5-1 to TRBJ2-6; D gene uncertain. This CDR3 is CASSTVSGANVLTF. DNA for the CDR3: TGCGCCAGCAGCACGGTTTCTGGGGCCAACGTCCTGACTTTC.